The 22 T cell receptor beta chains listed next were all sequenced from one sample in a study of OX40 agonist ivuxolimab in advanced cancers. Clones were sequenced by immunoSEQ multiplex PCR, and TCRdb holds only the in-frame ones, with some missing. The data hold 55,000 to 65,000 clones, with 70% to 90% observed a single time. Specimen: CD4+ or CD8+ T cells sorted from blood, collected in a trial of the OX40 agonist ivuxolimab. Receptors originate from an adult with an advanced solid tumor such as melanoma, head and neck, liver or kidney cancer.

This chain joins TRBV21-1 and TRBJ2-5; TRBD1 is the table's D call and was not checked against the DNA. TRBV21-1 is noted as a pseudogene. This CDR3 region has 15 residues. The CDR3: CASSKDPGGVWKQYF. DNA for the CDR3: TGTGCCAGCAGCAAAGACCCAGGGGGCGTCTGGAAGCAGTACTTC.

The count of this clone is one. The chain uses TRBV14 and TRBJ1-1; no definite D call. The V gene lost 1 base and the J gene lost 7 bases, with 10 bases spanning the gap. The CDR3 spans 13 residues. Germline V gene sequence: CDR1 SGHDN, CDR2 FVKESK. The CDR3: CASSQGVWVEAFF. In nucleotides, the CDR3 is TGTGCCAGCAGCCAAGGAGTCTGGGTTGAAGCTTTCTTT. The variable domain in full, with the rest retrieved from reference TRBV14 and TRBJ1-1, is EAGVTQFPSHSVIEKGQTVTLRCDPISGHDNLYWYRRVMGKEIKFLLHFVKESKQDESGMPNNRFLAERTGGTYSTLKVQPAELEDSGVYFCASSQGVWVEAFFGQGTRLTVV.

The chain couples TRBV29-1 to TRBJ2-7, with 8 bases aligning to TRBD1. The CDR3 extends over 14 amino acids. The trim removed 0 bases at V and 3 bases at J, leaving 4 bases unmatched. Germline values: CDR1 SQVTM, CDR2 ANQGSEA. The CDR3: CSVEDGTGDYEQYF. The CDR3, as DNA: TGCAGCGTTGAAGATGGGACAGGTGACTACGAGCAGTACTTC.

CDR3 sequence reads: CASSPTGNEQYF. CDR3 coding DNA: TGTGCCAGTAGCCCAACAGGGAACGAGCAGTACTTC. The chain recombines TRBV19 with TRBJ2-7; maybe TRBD1 (6 bases). The CDR3 loop spans 12 amino acids. Germline values: CDR1 LNHDA, CDR2 SQIVND (reference sequence). Trimming removed 6 bases at V and 5 bases at J, with 11 bases between.

The chain uses TRBV2 and TRBJ1-2, with D perhaps TRBD1 (5 bases). This CDR3 spans 12 amino acids. CDR1 SNHLY and CDR2 FYNNEI come from the germline V gene. With 3 bases removed from V and 5 bases from J, the gap between germline ends came to 7 bases. CDR3 protein: CASSETDYGYTF. In nucleotides, the CDR3 is TGTGCCAGCAGTGAGACAGATTATGGCTACACCTTC.

The chain links TRBV9 to TRBJ2-1, with D possibly being TRBD2 (6 bases). Germline CDR1 reads SGDLS; CDR2 reads YYNGEE. This CDR3 spans 18 amino acids. The germline V and J ends were trimmed by 0 bases and 0 bases, with 16 bases remaining between them. The DNA of the CDR3 is TGTGCCAGCAGCGTAGTCGGGGTGGGCGGGGACTCCTACAATGAGCAGTTCTTC. This encodes CASSVVGVGGDSYNEQFF.

The rearrangement joins TRBV6-4 to TRBJ2-7, with D unresolved. V was shortened by 2 bases and J by 3 bases, with 14 bases between the two germline ends. The CDR3 has 15 amino acids. Germline V CDR1 and CDR2: MRHNA, SNTAGT. The CDR3 DNA is TGTGCCAGCAGTGACGATGGTCCAGACCACTACGAGCAGTACTTC. Amino acid sequence: CASSDDGPDHYEQYF.

This clone appeared once. This chain joins TRBV5-6 and TRBJ1-3; a weak D match, TRBD1 (5 bases). The CDR3 is made up of 16 amino acids. Germline-derived CDR1 and CDR2 are SGHDT and YYEEEE. Trimming took 4 bases from V and 0 from J, leaving 14 bases between them. CDR3 nucleotides: TGTGCCAGCAGCCGCACCGACAGCAGCTCTGGAAACACCATATATTTT. It encodes CASSRTDSSSGNTIYF. The full variable domain, with the rest looked up from reference TRBV5-6 and TRBJ1-3, is DAGVTQSPTHLIKTRGQQVTLRCSPKSGHDTVSWYQQALGQGPQFIFQYYEEEERQRGNFPDRFSGHQFPNYSSELNVNALLLGDSALYLCASSRTDSSSGNTIYFGEGSWLTVV.

The V gene is TRBV2, the J gene TRBJ1-2, with 9 bases fitting TRBD1. V lost 3 bases and J lost 6; bases outside the gene matches: 5. CDR1 and CDR2 from the germline V gene are SNHLY and FYNNEI. This CDR3 is built from 14 residues. CDR3 nucleotides: TGTGCCAGCAGTGAGGACAGGGGAGGAGATGGCTACACCTTC. This encodes CASSEDRGGDGYTF.

V is TRBV28 and J is TRBJ2-5, with 10 nucleotides matching TRBD1. CDR1 is MDHEN and CDR2 is SYDVKM in the germline V gene. The CDR3 consists of 15 residues. Trimming at V came to 7 bases and at J to 4 bases, leaving 9 bases not matched to a gene. The CDR3 coding sequence is TGTGCCAGCACCGCCGGGACAGGGGTATCAGAGACCCAGTACTTC. Its protein is CASTAGTGVSETQYF.

The V gene is TRBV28, the J gene TRBJ1-1, with unresolved D. The ends were cut back, 3 bases at V and 0 bases at J, with 11 bases in the middle. Germline V gene sequence: CDR1 MDHEN, CDR2 SYDVKM. The CDR3 consists of 15 residues. The CDR3 loop is CASSLTASLNTEAFF. In DNA, the CDR3 is TGTGCCAGCAGTTTGACCGCGAGCCTGAACACTGAAGCTTTCTTT.

The gene calls are TRBV19 and TRBJ2-1, with TRBD1 matching over 8 bases. The germline V gene has CDR1 LNHDA and CDR2 SQIVND (reference sequence). The CDR3 extends over 14 amino acids. V gave up 3 bases and J gave up 3 bases; unmatched junction bases: 1. The CDR3 bases are TGTGCCAGTAGTATGGGACAGGTCTACAATGAGCAGTTCTTC. It specifies CASSMGQVYNEQFF.

The rearrangement uses TRBV9 and TRBJ1-1; D is unresolved. The germline V and J ends were trimmed by 0 bases and 4 bases, with 10 bases remaining between them. The germline CDR1 and CDR2 sequences are SGDLS and YYNGEE. The CDR3 consists of 14 residues. The CDR3 reads CASSVAGEGTEAFF. The CDR3 region has the DNA TGTGCCAGCAGCGTAGCTGGGGAGGGCACTGAAGCTTTCTTT.

This clone came up once. The J gene is TRBJ1-2, the V gene TRBV6-5; 7 nucleotides align to TRBD1. CDR3 length: 14 residues. The germline V gene encodes CDR1 MNHEY and CDR2 SVGAGI. V shed 6 bases, J shed 4 bases, and the junction held 8 bases outside the gene matches. Here the CDR3 reads CASRLHGTAYGYTF. The CDR3 DNA follows: TGTGCCAGCAGACTCCACGGGACAGCCTATGGCTACACCTTC.

V usage is TRBV29-1 and J usage is TRBJ1-2; 8 nucleotides line up with TRBD1. Trimming removed 6 bases from V and 4 bases from J; junction bases left unmatched: 10. The CDR3 has 14 residues. Germline V gene data show CDR1 as SQVTM and CDR2 as ANQGSEA. In nucleotides, the CDR3 is TGCAGCGTGAATGATCAGGGGGCCGTCTATGGCTACACCTTC. Amino acids: CSVNDQGAVYGYTF.

Notes on this clone: Compared with germline, one end of the junction differs, possibly owing to a read error. The V gene is TRBV11-2, the J gene TRBJ2-2, with a possible D match to TRBD1 (6 bases). The CDR3 length is 14 residues. Germline assignment: CDR1 SGHAT and CDR2 FQNNGV. As DNA, the CDR3 is TGTGCCAGCAGTCGCAGGGGCAACACCGGGGAGCCGTTTTTT. Protein product: CASSRRGNTGEPFF.

Only a few counts were recorded for this clone. The chain employs TRBV18 and TRBJ2-7, with D possibly being TRBD1 (5 bases). The CDR3 loop spans 15 amino acids. V was shortened by 2 bases and J by 1 base, with 12 bases between the two germline ends. Germline V gives CDR1 KGHSH, CDR2 LQKENI. This CDR3 reads CASSPIAGSSYEQYF. CDR3 nucleotide sequence: TGTGCCAGCTCACCAATAGCAGGGTCATCCTACGAGCAGTACTTC.

This clone has more than one count but fewer than ten. The V call is TRBV7-8, the J call TRBJ1-1, with D maybe TRBD1 (6 bases). Germline CDR1 is SGHVS and CDR2 is FQNEAQ. The CDR3 consists of 15 residues. With 4 bases removed from V and 1 base from J, the gap between germline ends came to 13 bases. Here the CDR3 reads CASSSGALGNTEAFF. The CDR3 DNA reads as TGTGCCAGCAGCTCAGGGGCCTTGGGGAACACTGAAGCTTTCTTT.

The J gene is TRBJ1-1, the V gene TRBV28; maybe TRBD1 (6 bases). The length of the CDR3 is 13 residues. The V end was cut by 6 bases, the J end by 3 bases, with 11 bases between. From germline, CDR1 is MDHEN and CDR2 SYDVKM. CDR3 sequence: CASSLTGHTEAFF. The CDR3 region has the DNA TGTGCCAGCAGCCTGACAGGCCACACTGAAGCTTTCTTT.

This clone showed up just a few times. This chain uses TRBV7-2 with TRBJ2-2, with TRBD2 as a possible D gene (5 bases). The CDR3 extends over 14 amino acids. The V gene's germline CDR1 is SGHTA and CDR2 FQGNSA. The ends were cut back, 3 bases at V and 2 bases at J, with 7 bases in the middle. The CDR3 coding sequence is TGTGCCAGCAGCTTCGCGGGCAACACCGGGGAGCTGTTTTTT. This translates into CASSFAGNTGELFF.

The chain recombines TRBV7-2 with TRBJ2-5; 12 bases agree with TRBD2. Germline trimming cut 3 bases from V and 1 base from J; bases unmatched to any gene: 0. Germline V gives CDR1 SGHTA, CDR2 FQGNSA. The CDR3 sequence is 15 residues long. In DNA form, the CDR3 reads TGTGCCAGCAGCTTGACTAGCGGGGGCCAAGAGACCCAGTACTTC. It specifies CASSLTSGGQETQYF.

This sequence joins TRBV29-1 and TRBJ1-1, with D unresolved. The CDR3 covers 12 residues. Trimming removed 4 bases from V and 1 base from J, with 7 bases in between. Germline assignment: CDR1 SQVTM and CDR2 ANQGSEA. The CDR3 region is CSVGAANTEAFF. In DNA form, the CDR3 reads TGCAGCGTTGGGGCGGCGAACACTGAAGCTTTCTTT.